This T cell receptor (beta chain) came from a study of blood T cells in healthy people across ages. Overall study findings and caveats: Compared with aged donors, long-lived donors showed fewer expanded clones, suggesting selection. The study lacked donor CMV status, which possibly confounded expanded clonotype changes.

CDR1 is MNHEY and CDR2 is SMNVEV in the germline V gene (reference sequence). Trimming cost V 5 bases and J 12 bases; bases outside gene matches: 12. The CDR3 runs to 15 residues. Caucasian individuals from Russia who were healthy and aged roughly 6 to 95 acted as donors. Each sample had at least 6 million PBMCs isolated. The use of a sample-barcoded 5' primer and a J-beta primer mix characterized a second PCR of roughly 7 to 11 cycles. TCRdb redid the calling of the 5' RACE reads with MiXCR, one entry per CDR3 protein. The sample includes some 780,000 distinct CDR3 sequences, around 50% of them seen just once. This clonotype was counted a few times. Its antigen is currently unknown.

Sequences were obtained from blood. V and J are TRBV27 and TRBJ2-1, with TRBD1 matching 11 bases. This clonotype was sampled from a middle-aged man in good health. The CDR3 protein is CASSPWTGGRGRQFF. Written as DNA, the CDR3 is TGTGCCAGCAGTCCGTGGACAGGGGGCAGGGGGAGGCAGTTCTTC.